The 4 T cell receptor beta chains presented below share a single source sample, sequenced in a study of OX40 agonist ivuxolimab in advanced cancers. Profiled with immunoSEQ multiplex PCR; TCRdb holds only in-frame clones, not every one. The table shows 90,000 to 100,000 clones, with about 91% occurring only once. The material sequenced was CD4+ or CD8+ T cells sorted from blood, taken in a trial of the OX40 agonist ivuxolimab. The receptor set was obtained from an adult with an advanced solid tumor such as melanoma, head and neck, liver or kidney cancer.

This chain joins TRBV6-5 and TRBJ2-1; no reliable D call. Germline loops: CDR1 MNHEY, CDR2 SVGAGI. V shed 5 bases and J shed 10 bases, with 15 bases lying between them. This CDR3 spans 13 amino acids. The CDR3 nucleotides are TGTGCCAGCAGTGCCGCCGGCGGCGGCGAGCAGTTCTTC. The encoded protein is CASSAAGGGEQFF.

The chain is built from TRBV5-1 and TRBJ2-5; D gene uncertain. The CDR3 has 14 residues. The V end was cut by 0 bases, the J end by 0 bases, with 6 bases between. Germline V CDR1 and CDR2: SGHRS, YFSETQ. The CDR3: CASSLDGYQETQYF. The DNA for the CDR3 is TGCGCCAGCAGCTTGGACGGGTACCAAGAGACCCAGTACTTC.

V usage is TRBV7-8 and J usage is TRBJ2-2; D is unresolved. The CDR3 has 16 amino acids. Germline assignment: CDR1 SGHVS and CDR2 FQNEAQ. V was clipped by 1 base and J by 8 bases, with 17 bases between them. The CDR3 is CASSLDPFFRGGELFF. The CDR3 DNA reads as TGTGCCAGCAGCTTAGACCCGTTTTTTCGCGGAGGGGAGCTGTTTTTT.

The chain recombines TRBV4-3 with TRBJ2-2, with D possibly being TRBD2 (5 bases). Germline V lookup: CDR1 LGHNA, CDR2 YSLEER. Trimming left V 1 base short and J 3 bases short, with 9 bases between. The CDR3 totals 15 residues. In DNA, the CDR3 is TGCGCCAGCAGCCAAGCCCCCGGGGACACCGGGGAGCTGTTTTTT. Protein sequence: CASSQAPGDTGELFF.